This TCR beta chain is drawn from a study of blood T cell repertoires in COVID-19. Study in general: T cells, B-cell-depleted T cells, or PBMCs provided the cDNA or gDNA that served as material.

Here immunoSEQ multiplex PCR was the method, and the copy in TCRdb shows in-frame clones only, minus some. The data show 250,000 to 300,000 clones, with 65% to 90% seen just once and roughly 2.9% held by the top ten. The germline V gene encodes CDR1 SGHRS and CDR2 YFSETQ. With 6 bases clipped from V and 0 bases from J, the junction kept 7 bases outside the gene matches. The CDR3 covers 15 residues. Sample: peripheral blood. The rearrangement links TRBV5-1 to TRBJ2-7; 9 nucleotides match TRBD2. The clonotype originates from a woman aged 55-69 years with active or convalescent COVID-19. The CDR3 spells CASKNLAGSSYEQYF. The CDR3 DNA sequence: TGCGCCAGCAAGAACCTAGCGGGGAGCTCCTACGAGCAGTACTTC.